This TCR beta chain was observed in a study of identical twins' blood T cells. Whole-study findings and limits: Abundant TCRbeta CDR3s overlapped more between twins than with unrelated donors.

Authors' methods: Each library had about 2 to 3.6 million CDR3 reads and about 85,000 to nearly 550,000 clonotypes. TCRdb passed the 5' RACE reads through MiXCR, listing each CDR3 protein once. TCRdb's processing, not the authors', yielded these V and J calls. Here the sample spans fewer than 450,000 distinct CDR3 sequences, roughly 31% being singletons. As for this clonotype: Its antigen is currently unknown.

The sequence was obtained from a woman aged 18-49 years in good health. The sequencing sample was made of PBMCs.

The CDR3 spells CASSRTSGPYEQYF. In DNA form, the CDR3 reads TGTGCCAGCAGCCGGACTAGCGGACCCTACGAGCAGTACTTC. The V call is TRBV5-4, the J call TRBJ2-7, with 10 nucleotides matching TRBD2. The CDR3 spans 14 residues. Germline CDR1 reads SGHNT; CDR2 reads YYREEE (reference sequence). V shed 4 bases, J shed 2 bases, and the junction held 3 bases outside the gene matches.